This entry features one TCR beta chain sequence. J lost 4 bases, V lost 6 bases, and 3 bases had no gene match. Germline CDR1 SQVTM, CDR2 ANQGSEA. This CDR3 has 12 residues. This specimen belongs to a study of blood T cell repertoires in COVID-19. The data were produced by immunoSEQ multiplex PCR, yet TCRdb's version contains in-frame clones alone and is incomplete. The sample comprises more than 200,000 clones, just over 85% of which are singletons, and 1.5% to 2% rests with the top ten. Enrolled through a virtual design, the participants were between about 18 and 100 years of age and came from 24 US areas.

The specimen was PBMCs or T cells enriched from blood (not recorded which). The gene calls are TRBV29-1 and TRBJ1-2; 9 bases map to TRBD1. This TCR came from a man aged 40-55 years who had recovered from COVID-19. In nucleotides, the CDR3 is TGCAGCGTCGCGACAGGGGGCTATGGCTACACCTTC. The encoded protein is CSVATGGYGYTF.